The 3 T cell receptor beta chains reported below all come from one sample, sequenced in a study of T-cell reconstitution after alpha-beta-depleted transplantation in children. Library preparation (for TCRbeta) was performed with unique molecular identifiers. TCRdb passed the PCR reads through MiXCR, listing each CDR3 protein once. The table includes roughly 310,000 distinct CDR3 sequences, roughly 25% detected once. This material consisted of PBMCs, mostly from graft donor cells, taken 180 days after TCRalphabeta/CD19-depleted stem cell transplant. The receptors come from a male patient under 18 who had a stem cell transplant for acute lymphoblastic leukemia, so the T cells may come from the graft donor.

This clonotype was counted a few times. The gene calls are TRBV7-9 and TRBJ2-7; 8 bases align to TRBD1. CDR1 and CDR2 (germline): SEHNR, FQNEAQ (reference sequence). The CDR3 contains 14 residues. The V and J ends lost 7 bases and 0 bases, in that order; junction bases with no gene match: 5. The CDR3 nucleotides read TGTGCCAGCAACCCGACAGGGGCCTCCTACGAGCAGTACTTC. Translated: CASNPTGASYEQYF.

This clonotype was counted ten times or more. The rearrangement links TRBV20-1 to TRBJ2-7; 10 bases are shared with TRBD2. The J segment lost 2 bases and the V segment lost 6 bases, leaving 1 base of the junction unmatched. The CDR3 loop spans 12 amino acids. Germline loops: CDR1 DFQATT, CDR2 SNEGSKA (reference sequence). Here the CDR3 reads CSATSGTYEQYF. The CDR3 nucleotides are TGCAGTGCAACTAGCGGGACCTACGAGCAGTACTTC.

V usage is TRBV29-1 and J usage is TRBJ2-7; tentative D call: TRBD2 (7 bases). V gave up 7 bases and J gave up 5 bases, with 12 bases separating them. The CDR3 has 11 residues. Germline V CDR1 and CDR2: SQVTM, ANQGSEA. CDR3 nucleotide sequence: TGCAGCGCCGAGGGGGGGCACGAGCAGTACTTC. It specifies CSAEGGHEQYF.